The T cell receptor beta chain described here comes from a study of Graves' ophthalmopathy and Graves' hyperthyroidism. Amplification targeted the TCR beta CDR3 regions, with RNA transcripts as the source material. An opening RT-PCR round employed HTBI primers and preceded a second-round multiplex PCR. Via MiXCR, TCRdb re-called the multiplex PCR reads, giving one row per CDR3 protein. The table has under 800,000 distinct CDR3 sequences, about a fifth seen once. The diagnostic workup employed clinical symptoms, serum thyroxine, TRAb, thyroid ultrasound and orbital computed tomography. Trimming at V came to 9 bases and at J to 4 bases, leaving 3 bases not matched to a gene. Germline V gives CDR1 MGHDK, CDR2 SYGVNS. The CDR3 consists of 11 residues. This clonotype was counted at least ten times. What it recognizes is unknown. Findings and limits, study-wide: From stable hyperthyroidism, ophthalmopathy was separated by a 13-signature model with 85% to 90% sensitivity and more than 75% specificity. Most expanded clonotypes in thyroid above 0.001 frequency also showed up in blood.

The genes are TRBV25-1 and TRBJ2-7; 7 nucleotides agree with TRBD1. Sequencing used peripheral blood. The origin of this receptor is a woman under 30 with stable Graves' hyperthyroidism. Some clones in this sample may be carry-over from other donors' samples. CDR3 in DNA: TGTGCCAGTGGGGGACAGTACGAGCAGTACTTC. Translated: CASGGQYEQYF.